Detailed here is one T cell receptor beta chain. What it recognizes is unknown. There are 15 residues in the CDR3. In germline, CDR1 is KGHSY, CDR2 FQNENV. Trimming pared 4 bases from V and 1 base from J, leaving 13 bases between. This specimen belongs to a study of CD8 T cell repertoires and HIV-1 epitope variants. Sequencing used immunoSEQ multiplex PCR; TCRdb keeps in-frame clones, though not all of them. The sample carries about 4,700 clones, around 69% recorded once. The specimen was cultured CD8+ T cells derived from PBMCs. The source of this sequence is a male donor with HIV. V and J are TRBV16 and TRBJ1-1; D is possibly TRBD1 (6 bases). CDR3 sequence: CASSPVGGPNTEAFF. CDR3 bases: TGTGCCAGCAGCCCCGTAGGGGGGCCGAACACTGAAGCTTTCTTT.